This T cell receptor beta chain appears in the sequencing data of a study of somatic mutations in cytotoxic T cells in rheumatoid arthritis. The table came from immunoSEQ multiplex PCR; TCRdb's copy has only in-frame clones and leaves some out. The profile shows around 20,000 clones, approximately 80% of them singletons. Germline CDR1 SGHRS, CDR2 YFSETQ. Between the trimmed V and J ends, which lost 4 bases and 1 base, there was a span of 23 bases. The CDR3 contains 18 residues. Source material: CD8+ T cells sorted from blood. The source of this sequence is a young man with rheumatoid arthritis. The chain recombines TRBV5-1 with TRBJ1-1, with D perhaps TRBD1 (6 bases). CDR3 sequence (DNA): TGCGCCAGCAGCCCACGGGGCAGACCAAGGGGGACGAACACTGAAGCTTTCTTT. Encoded protein: CASSPRGRPRGTNTEAFF.